One sample yielded the 12 T cell receptor beta chains listed below, sequenced in a study of blood T cells in healthy people across ages. Then a second PCR, running roughly 6 to 12 cycles, was carried out with a sample-barcoded 5' primer and a J-beta primer mix. One entry per CDR3 protein, called by TCRdb with MiXCR from the 5' RACE reads. The table records around 800,000 distinct CDR3 sequences, about half of them present only once. Sequenced: blood. The receptors originated from an older man in good health.

The table lists this clonotype with many counts. The chain recombines TRBV5-1 with TRBJ2-7, with TRBD1 as a possible D gene (6 bases). The V and J ends lost 1 base and 5 bases respectively, with 7 bases between them. This CDR3 contains 12 residues. Per germline, CDR1 SGHRS and CDR2 YFSETQ. The CDR3 DNA is TGCGCCAGCAGCTTGACAGGGAACGAGCAGTACTTC. Translated: CASSLTGNEQYF. The variable domain in full, with the rest retrieved from reference TRBV5-1 and TRBJ2-7, is KAGVTQTPRYLIKTRGQQVTLSCSPISGHRSVSWYQQTPGQGLQFLFEYFSETQRNKGNFPGRFSGRQFSNSRSEMNVSTLELGDSALYLCASSLTGNEQYFGPGTRLTVT.

With respect to this clonotype: A much more abundant neighbour one base away suggests this may be a read error. The chain couples TRBV29-1 to TRBJ2-7, with a weak D call TRBD2 (6 bases). Germline CDR1 is SQVTM and CDR2 is ANQGSEA. This CDR3 spans 13 amino acids. Trimming took 2 bases from V and 6 from J, leaving 14 bases between them. The CDR3: CSVETLGRCEQYF. CDR3 nucleotides: TGCAGCGTTGAAACTTTAGGGAGGTGCGAGCAGTACTTC.

The V gene is TRBV7-2, the J gene TRBJ2-5; D gene uncertain. V was clipped by 5 bases and J by 5 bases, with 9 bases between them. In germline, CDR1 is SGHTA, CDR2 FQGNSA. CDR3 size: 12 residues. The CDR3 nucleotides read TGTGCCAGCAGCCCCATGCGGGAGACCCAGTACTTC. Protein product: CASSPMRETQYF.

In this sample, this clonotype turned up a few times. V usage is TRBV15 and J usage is TRBJ2-3; D is perhaps TRBD2 (6 bases). Germline lookup yields CDR1 LNHNV and CDR2 YYDKDF (reference sequence). Between the trimmed V and J ends, which lost 1 base and 0 bases, there was a span of 14 bases. The CDR3 covers 17 residues. Here the CDR3 reads CATSRVFSGLSTDTQYF. The CDR3, as DNA: TGTGCCACCAGCAGAGTGTTCAGCGGGCTTAGCACAGATACGCAGTATTTT.

The V call is TRBV13, the J call TRBJ1-2, with 9 bases lining up with TRBD1. The V segment lost 4 bases and the J segment 7 bases; nucleotides outside the gene matches: 10. This CDR3 region has 15 residues. CDR1 and CDR2 (germline): PRHDT, FYEKMQ (reference sequence). Here the CDR3 DNA reads TGTGCCAGCAGCTCCTCCGGGACAGGGCGGGCTGGCTACACCTTC. Protein: CASSSSGTGRAGYTF.

This clonotype came up many times. The V and J genes are TRBV5-1 and TRBJ2-7; D is perhaps TRBD1 (5 bases). CDR3 length: 18 residues. Germline V gene data show CDR1 as SGHRS and CDR2 as YFSETQ. V was shortened by 1 base and J by 3 bases, with 23 bases between the two germline ends. CDR3: CASSLYSSIGDKFYEQYF. DNA for the CDR3: TGCGCCAGCAGCTTGTACTCTTCTATAGGGGATAAGTTCTACGAGCAGTACTTC.

This clonotype was counted once. This rearrangement joins TRBV5-6 to TRBJ2-7, with 7 positions matching TRBD2. The DNA end lines up better with TRBJ2-5; the J call may be wrong. CDR3 length: 14 residues. Germline V gene lookup returns CDR1 SGHDT and CDR2 YYEEEE. CDR3 in DNA: TGTGCCAGCAGCGTCCCGGGACTAAGAGAGACCCAGTACTTC. It specifies CASSVPGLRETQYF.

This clonotype appeared many times. J is TRBJ1-5 and V is TRBV4-1, with 12 positions matching TRBD1. This CDR3 comprises 19 residues. Trimming cost V 0 bases and J 5 bases; bases outside gene matches: 11. The V gene's germline CDR1 is MGHRA and CDR2 YSYEKL. CDR3 sequence (DNA): TGCGCCAGCAGCCAAGATCTTGGGACAGGGGGCTCTTCTTATCAGCCCCAGCATTTT. Amino acid sequence: CASSQDLGTGGSSYQPQHF.

The gene calls are TRBV7-2 and TRBJ2-7, with D possibly TRBD2 on 6 matching bases. The ends were cut back, 5 bases at V and 0 bases at J, with 11 bases in the middle. CDR1 SGHTA and CDR2 FQGNSA come from the germline V gene. The CDR3 consists of 14 residues. This CDR3 is CASSGGSSSYEQYF. DNA of the CDR3: TGTGCCAGCAGCGGAGGGAGTAGCTCCTACGAGCAGTACTTC.

This clonotype came up a few times. The J gene is TRBJ2-1, the V gene TRBV14; 8 bases agree with TRBD2. V lost 6 bases, J lost 9 bases, and 7 bases stayed unmatched. The germline V gene has CDR1 SGHDN and CDR2 FVKESK. The CDR3 spans 13 residues. CDR3 bases: TGTGCCAGCAGTAAAGCGGGAGTCGGTGAGCAGTTCTTC. Its translation: CASSKAGVGEQFF.

This clonotype was seen more than once but under ten times. In DNA, the CDR3 is TGTGCCAGCAGCTTAGCGAGGCGGGGTGTCAGTGAGCAGTTCTTC. Amino acids: CASSLARRGVSEQFF. The V call is TRBV7-2, the J call TRBJ2-1; D perhaps matches TRBD2 (6 bases). Trimming stripped 0 bases from V and 9 bases from J, with 15 bases between. Per the germline V gene, CDR1 is SGHTA and CDR2 is FQGNSA. The CDR3 is made up of 15 amino acids.

The CDR3 reads CASIFTNEKLFF. As DNA, the CDR3 is TGTGCCAGCATTTTCACTAATGAAAAACTGTTTTTT. The chain uses TRBV28 and TRBJ1-4; D remains unclear. CDR3 length equals 12 residues. The germline V gene encodes CDR1 MDHEN and CDR2 SYDVKM. Trimming pared 7 bases from V and 2 bases from J, leaving 5 bases between.